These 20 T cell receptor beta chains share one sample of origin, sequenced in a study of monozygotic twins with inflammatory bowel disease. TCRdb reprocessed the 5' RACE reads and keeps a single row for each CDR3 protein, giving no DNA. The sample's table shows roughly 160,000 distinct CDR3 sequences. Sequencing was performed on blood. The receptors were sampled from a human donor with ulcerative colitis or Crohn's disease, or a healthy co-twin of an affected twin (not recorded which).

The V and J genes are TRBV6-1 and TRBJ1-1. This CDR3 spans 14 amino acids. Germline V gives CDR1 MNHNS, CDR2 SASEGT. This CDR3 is CASSEAGLAIKAFF.

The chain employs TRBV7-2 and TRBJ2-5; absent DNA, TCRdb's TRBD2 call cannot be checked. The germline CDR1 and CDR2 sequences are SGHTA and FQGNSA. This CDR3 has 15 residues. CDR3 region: CASSQNSPTAETQYF. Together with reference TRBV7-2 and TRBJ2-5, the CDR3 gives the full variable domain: GAGVSQSPSNKVTEKGKDVELRCDPISGHTALYWYRQSLGQGLEFLIYFQGNSAPDKSGLPSDRFSAERTGGSVSTLTIQRTQQEDSAVYLCASSQNSPTAETQYFGPGTRLLVL.

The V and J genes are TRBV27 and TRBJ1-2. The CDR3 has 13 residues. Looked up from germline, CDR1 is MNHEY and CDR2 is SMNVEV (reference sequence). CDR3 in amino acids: CASSERLGYGYTF.

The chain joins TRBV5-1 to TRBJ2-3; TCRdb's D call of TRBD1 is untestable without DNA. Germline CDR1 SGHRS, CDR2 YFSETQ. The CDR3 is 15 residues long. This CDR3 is CASSLRGLGADTQYF.

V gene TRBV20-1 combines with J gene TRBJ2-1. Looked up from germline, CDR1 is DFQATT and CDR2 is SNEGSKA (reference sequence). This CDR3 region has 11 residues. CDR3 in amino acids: CSATRYNEQFF.

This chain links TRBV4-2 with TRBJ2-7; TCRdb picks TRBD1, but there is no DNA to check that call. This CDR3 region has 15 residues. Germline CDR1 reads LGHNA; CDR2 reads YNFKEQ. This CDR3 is CASSHSRQGGYEQYF.

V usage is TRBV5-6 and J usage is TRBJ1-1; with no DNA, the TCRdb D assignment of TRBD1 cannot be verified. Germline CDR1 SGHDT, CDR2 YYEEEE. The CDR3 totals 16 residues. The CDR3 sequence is CASSLNTGGVNTEAFF.

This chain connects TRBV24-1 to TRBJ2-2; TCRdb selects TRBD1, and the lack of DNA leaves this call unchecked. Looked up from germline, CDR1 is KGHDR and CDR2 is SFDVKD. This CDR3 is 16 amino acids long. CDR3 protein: CATSDSWGARTGELFF.

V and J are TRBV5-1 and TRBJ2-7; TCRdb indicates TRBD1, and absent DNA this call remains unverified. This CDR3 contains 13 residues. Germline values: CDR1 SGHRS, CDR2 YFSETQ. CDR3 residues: CASSPGDPYEQYF.

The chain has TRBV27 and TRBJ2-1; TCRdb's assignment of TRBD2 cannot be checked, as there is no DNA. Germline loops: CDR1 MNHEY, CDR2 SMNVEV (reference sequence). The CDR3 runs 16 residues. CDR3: CASFSEGISSYNEQFF.

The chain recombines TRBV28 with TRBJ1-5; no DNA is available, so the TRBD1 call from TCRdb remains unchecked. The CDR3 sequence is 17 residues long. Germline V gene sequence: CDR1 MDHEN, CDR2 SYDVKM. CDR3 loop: CASRTPWDSPWNQPQHF.

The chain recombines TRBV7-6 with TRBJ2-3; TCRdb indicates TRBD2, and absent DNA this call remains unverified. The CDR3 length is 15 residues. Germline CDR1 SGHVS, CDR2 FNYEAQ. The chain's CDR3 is CASSLLAGVADTQYF.

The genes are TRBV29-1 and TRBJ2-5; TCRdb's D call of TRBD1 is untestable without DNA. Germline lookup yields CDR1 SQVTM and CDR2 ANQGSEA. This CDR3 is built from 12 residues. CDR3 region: CSVRTDQETQYF. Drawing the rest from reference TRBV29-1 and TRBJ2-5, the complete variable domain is SAVISQKPSRDICQRGTSLTIQCQVDSQVTMMFWYRQQPGQSLTLIATANQGSEATYESGFVIDKFPISRPNLTFSTLTVSNMSPEDSSIYLCSVRTDQETQYFGPGTRLLVL.

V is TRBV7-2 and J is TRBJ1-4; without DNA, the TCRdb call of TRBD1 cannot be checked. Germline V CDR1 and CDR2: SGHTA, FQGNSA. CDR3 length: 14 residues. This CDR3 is CASSPWTGAEKLFF.

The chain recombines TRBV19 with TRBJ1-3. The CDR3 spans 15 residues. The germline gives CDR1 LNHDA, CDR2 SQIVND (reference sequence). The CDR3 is CASSLQVNRGNTIYF.

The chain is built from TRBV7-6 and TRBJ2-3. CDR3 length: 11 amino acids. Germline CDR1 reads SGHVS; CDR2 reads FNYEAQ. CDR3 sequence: CTSSLDDTQHF.

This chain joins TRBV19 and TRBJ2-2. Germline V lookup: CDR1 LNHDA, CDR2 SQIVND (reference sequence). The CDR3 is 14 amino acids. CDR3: CASSTGMDTGELFF.

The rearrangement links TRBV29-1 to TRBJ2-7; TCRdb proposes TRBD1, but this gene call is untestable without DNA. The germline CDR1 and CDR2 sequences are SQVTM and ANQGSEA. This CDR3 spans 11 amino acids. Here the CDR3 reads CSVEGAGEQYF.

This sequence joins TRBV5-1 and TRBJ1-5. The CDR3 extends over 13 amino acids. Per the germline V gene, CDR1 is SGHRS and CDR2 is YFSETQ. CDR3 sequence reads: CASSSDRNQPQHF.

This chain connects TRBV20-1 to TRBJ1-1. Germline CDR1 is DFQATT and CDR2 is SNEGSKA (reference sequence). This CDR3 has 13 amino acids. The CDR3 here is CSASSQGLPEAFF.